What follows describes a single TCR beta chain. Its antigen remains unknown. Method: immunoSEQ multiplex PCR; TCRdb's copy keeps in-frame clones and lacks some. Here the sample spans roughly 140,000 clones, 80% to 90% being singletons. The sample comes from a study of T cell responses to AZD1222 COVID-19 vaccine. Notes on the study in general: Only a handful of AZD1222 recipients, five to seven in all, had baseline seropositivity. Targeting of unmutated variant regions was reportedly seen in nearly half of spike-specific TCRs.

CDR3 length: 10 residues. Germline lookup yields CDR1 DFQATT and CDR2 SNEGSKA (reference sequence). Sequencing used peripheral blood, obtained after recovery from COVID-19. The rearrangement joins TRBV20-1 to TRBJ2-1; D remains unclear. The sequence came from an adult who had recovered from COVID-19. The CDR3 spells CSVLRNEQFF. CDR3 DNA: TGCAGCGTCCTACGAAATGAGCAGTTCTTC.